One sample yielded the 26 T cell receptor beta chains listed below, sequenced in a study of glioma-infiltrating T cells after dendritic cell vaccination. Some clones are missing from TCRdb's copy, which holds only in-frame ones; the method was immunoSEQ multiplex PCR. Seen here are over 90,000 clones, around 80% observed once, and the top ten hold 5% to 7%. Regarding time point: after dendritic cell vaccination, including at tumor progression/relapse. The sample in question was blood, obtained after dendritic cell vaccination. Receptors originate from a human donor with glioblastoma.

This chain connects TRBV19 to TRBJ1-6; possible D gene TRBD1, 5 bases. Germline V gives CDR1 LNHDA, CDR2 SQIVND (reference sequence). Trimming stripped 1 base from V and 9 bases from J, with 10 bases between. The CDR3 runs 14 residues. The CDR3 DNA sequence: TGTGCCAGTAGTATAGGGGGCTTGGCTTCACCCCTCCACTTT. Its protein is CASSIGGLASPLHF. The variable domain in full, completed from reference TRBV19 and TRBJ1-6, reads DGGITQSPKYLFRKEGQNVTLSCEQNLNHDAMYWYRQDPGQGLRLIYYSQIVNDFQKGDIAEGYSVSREKKESFPLTVTSAQKNPTAFYLCASSIGGLASPLHFGNGTRLTVT.

J is TRBJ1-1 and V is TRBV28; 10 bases agree with TRBD1. The CDR3 sequence is 14 residues long. Looked up from germline, CDR1 is MDHEN and CDR2 is SYDVKM. J gave up 3 bases and V 10 bases, and 8 bases lay outside the gene matches. CDR3 coding DNA: TGTGCCACCTTTGACAGGGGGCGGTACACTGAAGCTTTCTTT. It yields the protein CATFDRGRYTEAFF.

J is TRBJ2-2 and V is TRBV28; no clear D. Trimming left V 3 bases short and J 3 bases short, with 14 bases between. This CDR3 spans 16 amino acids. Germline V lookup: CDR1 MDHEN, CDR2 SYDVKM. The CDR3 sequence: CASSFSAKLYTGELFF. Written as DNA, the CDR3 is TGTGCCAGCAGTTTCTCAGCGAAACTATACACCGGGGAGCTGTTTTTT.

The V gene is TRBV19, the J gene TRBJ1-1, with TRBD1 matching 10 bases. V trimming: 5 bases; J trimming: 5 bases; junction bases outside the gene matches: 8. CDR1 is LNHDA and CDR2 is SQIVND in the germline V gene (reference sequence). This CDR3 is 15 amino acids long. The chain's CDR3 is CASSFDDRGPTEAFF. In nucleotides, the CDR3 is TGTGCCAGTAGTTTCGATGACAGGGGGCCAACTGAAGCTTTCTTT.

This clone has only one observation. The chain carries TRBV12-5 and TRBJ2-7; 8 nucleotides agree with TRBD2. This CDR3 is built from 16 residues. Germline loops: CDR1 LGHNT, CDR2 FRNRAP. V dropped 5 bases and J dropped 2; count of bases not matched to a gene: 11. DNA for the CDR3: TGTGCTAGTGGTCTAGTATTAGCGGGGCAGACCTACGAGCAGTACTTC. Residues: CASGLVLAGQTYEQYF.

V usage is TRBV11-2 and J usage is TRBJ2-7; the D gene is possibly TRBD2 (5 bases). The CDR3 length is 13 residues. The V end was cut by 1 base, the J end by 3 bases, with 7 bases between. Germline V CDR1 and CDR2: SGHAT, FQNNGV. CDR3 region: CASSLVGGYEQYF. The CDR3 DNA follows: TGTGCCAGCAGCTTAGTTGGAGGCTACGAGCAGTACTTC.

This chain connects TRBV21-1 to TRBJ2-3; the table's D gene call, TRBD2, was not cross checked with the DNA. TRBV21-1 is an annotated pseudogene. The CDR3 is made up of 17 amino acids. The CDR3 loop reads CASRRNWLASRTDTQYF. The CDR3 DNA sequence: TGTGCCAGCCGTCGAAACTGGCTAGCGTCTCGCACAGATACGCAGTATTTT.

The V call is TRBV27, the J call TRBJ1-4; 10 bases line up with TRBD1. Trimming at V came to 6 bases and at J to 7 bases, leaving 5 bases not matched to a gene. The germline gives CDR1 MNHEY, CDR2 SMNVEV (reference sequence). The CDR3 length is 14 residues. The CDR3 DNA reads as TGTGCCAGCAGGTCCGGGACAGGGGCTGAAAAACTGTTTTTT. It encodes CASRSGTGAEKLFF.

This chain links TRBV5-5 with TRBJ1-2, with 8 bases that match TRBD1. This CDR3 spans 15 amino acids. V lost 2 bases and J lost 2; bases outside the gene matches: 5. Germline-derived CDR1 and CDR2 are SGHKS and YYEKEE (reference sequence). The CDR3 sequence is CASSFGQGRNYGYTF. CDR3 nucleotide sequence: TGTGCCAGCAGCTTTGGACAGGGTAGGAACTATGGCTACACCTTC.

This clone was seen just once. The V call is TRBV6-6, the J call TRBJ1-6, with 8 bases fitting TRBD1. V lost 3 bases to trimming and J lost 6 bases; unmatched junction nucleotides: 7. Germline CDR1 MNHNY, CDR2 SVGAGI (reference sequence). The CDR3 runs 16 residues. The DNA of the CDR3 is TGTGCCAGCAGTTATCTTACAGGGGGTGGTAATTCACCCCTCCACTTT. Translation: CASSYLTGGGNSPLHF.

The gene calls are TRBV2 and TRBJ2-5; TRBD2 is a possible D gene (6 bases). Germline CDR1 and CDR2: SNHLY and FYNNEI. The length of the CDR3 is 13 residues. V dropped 0 bases and J dropped 4 bases, with 6 bases sitting between them. The CDR3 spells CASSEARGETQYF. CDR3 sequence (DNA): TGTGCCAGCAGTGAAGCGCGGGGAGAGACCCAGTACTTC.

The chain links TRBV10-3 to TRBJ2-3, with TRBD2 matching over 8 bases. The CDR3 runs to 13 residues. V shed 0 bases, J shed 11 bases, and the junction held 4 bases outside the gene matches. Germline CDR1 ENHRY, CDR2 SYGVKD. In nucleotides, the CDR3 is TGTGCCATCAGTGAGTCGCGCGGGGGGAGGCAGTATTTT. This translates into CAISESRGGRQYF.

The V gene is TRBV19, the J gene TRBJ1-3; D ambiguous. This CDR3 region has 15 residues. Germline loops: CDR1 LNHDA, CDR2 SQIVND (reference sequence). The V gene lost 5 bases and the J gene lost 0 bases, with 11 bases spanning the gap. The CDR3 DNA follows: TGTGCCAGTAGTCTTAGTTTCGGCTCTGGAAACACCATATATTTT. It yields the protein CASSLSFGSGNTIYF. Together with reference TRBV19 and TRBJ1-3, the CDR3 gives the full variable domain: DGGITQSPKYLFRKEGQNVTLSCEQNLNHDAMYWYRQDPGQGLRLIYYSQIVNDFQKGDIAEGYSVSREKKESFPLTVTSAQKNPTAFYLCASSLSFGSGNTIYFGEGSWLTVV.

V usage is TRBV6-5 and J usage is TRBJ2-7; TRBD1 aligns across 9 bases. Per germline, CDR1 MNHEY and CDR2 SVGAGI. This CDR3 has 13 amino acids. The ends lost 6 bases at V and 5 bases at J; junction bases unmatched: 5. CDR3 loop: CASRRTGAHEQYF. The DNA of the CDR3 is TGTGCCAGCAGGAGGACAGGGGCCCACGAGCAGTACTTC.

This chain links TRBV28 with TRBJ1-2; the D is unclear. Per germline, CDR1 MDHEN and CDR2 SYDVKM. The CDR3 runs to 12 residues. The V end was cut by 7 bases, the J end by 4 bases, with 10 bases between. CDR3 DNA sequence: TGTGCCAGCAACCCGGTCGGCTATGGCTACACCTTC. Residues: CASNPVGYGYTF.

The V and J genes are TRBV6-5 and TRBJ1-2; D unresolved. V was trimmed by 4 bases and J by 0 bases, leaving 6 bases between them. The germline gives CDR1 MNHEY, CDR2 SVGAGI. This CDR3 contains 13 residues. CDR3 nucleotide sequence: TGTGCCAGCAGTTTGAACTCTAACTATGGCTACACCTTC. This gives the protein CASSLNSNYGYTF.

About this clone itself: One end of the junction does not line up with germline, which may come from a read error. The rearrangement links TRBV7-7 to TRBJ2-1; 15 bases agree with TRBD2. Germline V CDR1 and CDR2: SSHAT, FNYEAQ (reference sequence). The CDR3 length is 15 residues. CDR3 region: CASSPGLAGGQAQFF. In nucleotides, the CDR3 is TGTGCTAGCAGCCCCGGACTAGCGGGGGGGCAAGCGCAGTTCTTC.

The chain is built from TRBV2 and TRBJ1-3, with D tentatively TRBD1 (6 bases). V lost 7 bases to trimming and J lost 0 bases, with 7 bases between them. There are 13 residues in the CDR3. Germline V lookup: CDR1 SNHLY, CDR2 FYNNEI. In nucleotides, the CDR3 is TGTGCCAGCAAAGGGGGCTCTGGAAACACCATATATTTT. It specifies CASKGGSGNTIYF.

V and J are TRBV5-1 and TRBJ2-2, with D possibly TRBD1 on 5 matching bases. The CDR3 is made up of 14 amino acids. CDR1 and CDR2 from the germline V gene are SGHRS and YFSETQ. V was clipped by 4 bases and J by 1 base, with 8 bases between them. The CDR3 coding sequence is TGCGCCAGCAGCCGAGGACAGAACACCGGGGAGCTGTTTTTT. It is translated as CASSRGQNTGELFF.

J is TRBJ2-5 and V is TRBV6-5; the D gene is possibly TRBD2 (6 bases). Trimming took off 0 bases at V and 11 bases at J, with 13 bases between the two ends. This CDR3 has 13 amino acids. The V gene's germline CDR1 is MNHEY and CDR2 SVGAGI. In DNA form, the CDR3 reads TGTGCCAGCAGTTACTCGACTAGAGGGGAGCAGTACTTC. Amino acid sequence: CASSYSTRGEQYF.

V and J are TRBV2 and TRBJ2-3; 10 nucleotides line up with TRBD2. The CDR3 covers 18 residues. Trimming cost V 3 bases and J 4 bases; bases outside gene matches: 13. Germline loops: CDR1 SNHLY, CDR2 FYNNEI. Written as DNA, the CDR3 is TGTGCCAGCAGTGATTGGGCTAGCGGGGGCCCCGGGGCAGATACGCAGTATTTT. Protein sequence: CASSDWASGGPGADTQYF.

This clone was seen repeatedly, ten times or more. The V call is TRBV6-5, the J call TRBJ1-2; D might be TRBD1 (5 bases). This CDR3 spans 16 amino acids. V gave up 0 bases and J gave up 2 bases, with 13 bases separating them. Per germline, CDR1 MNHEY and CDR2 SVGAGI. In DNA, the CDR3 is TGTGCCAGCAGTTACTCCCACAGGACAATGAACTATGGCTACACCTTC. Protein sequence: CASSYSHRTMNYGYTF.

V and J are TRBV5-1 and TRBJ1-2, with D unclear. Trimming stripped 6 bases from V and 3 bases from J, with 18 bases between. The V gene's germline CDR1 is SGHRS and CDR2 YFSETQ. This CDR3 spans 15 amino acids. DNA of the CDR3: TGCGCCAGCAACGCAGAGGACGGAGGACACTATGGCTACACCTTC. Translation gives CASNAEDGGHYGYTF. The full variable domain, rest sourced from reference TRBV5-1 and TRBJ1-2, is KAGVTQTPRYLIKTRGQQVTLSCSPISGHRSVSWYQQTPGQGLQFLFEYFSETQRNKGNFPGRFSGRQFSNSRSEMNVSTLELGDSALYLCASNAEDGGHYGYTFGSGTRLTVV.

The rearrangement uses TRBV5-4 and TRBJ2-7, with TRBD1 matching 8 bases. CDR3 length: 16 residues. The J segment lost 5 bases and the V segment lost 3 bases, leaving 13 bases of the junction unmatched. Germline assignment: CDR1 SGHNT and CDR2 YYREEE (reference sequence). In DNA form, the CDR3 reads TGTGCCAGCAGCTACGACCAATTGGACAGGGTGCACGAGCAGTACTTC. Protein sequence: CASSYDQLDRVHEQYF.

V and J are TRBV5-4 and TRBJ2-1; 13 bases fit TRBD2. Germline V CDR1 and CDR2: SGHNT, YYREEE (reference sequence). V lost 4 bases to trimming and J lost 4 bases; unmatched junction nucleotides: 11. CDR3 length: 18 residues. The CDR3 DNA reads TGTGCCAGCAGCCCCGGGACTAGCGGGACTCTGCGTTACAATGAGCAGTTCTTC. This sequence encodes CASSPGTSGTLRYNEQFF.

This clone was seen just once. The gene calls are TRBV4-1 and TRBJ2-1, with 10 bases aligning to TRBD2. This CDR3 contains 19 residues. The ends lost 0 bases at V and 4 bases at J; junction bases unmatched: 12. CDR1 and CDR2 from the germline V gene are MGHRA and YSYEKL. The CDR3 is CASSQDYGIAGGQYNEQFF. CDR3 coding DNA: TGCGCCAGCAGCCAAGATTATGGAATAGCGGGAGGTCAGTACAATGAGCAGTTCTTC.